Included here is one T cell receptor (beta chain) sequence, with context. Looked up from germline, CDR1 is SGHKS and CDR2 is YYEKEE (reference sequence). The CDR3 extends over 14 amino acids. The V end was cut by 1 base, the J end by 3 bases, with 10 bases between. Produced via immunoSEQ multiplex PCR; TCRdb's table is partial and in-frame only. Of 50,000 to 80,000 clones detected, under 95% appear once; the ten largest clones hold less than 6%. The data originate from a study of OX40 agonist ivuxolimab in advanced cancers. Study at large: Treatment of patients was with ivuxolimab, an agonistic anti-OX40 (CD134) antibody. Patients were treated with intravenous ivuxolimab, dosed at 0.01 to 10 mg/kg and infused every 2 weeks. Each dose-escalation patient presented with hepatocellular carcinoma, melanoma, renal cell or head and neck cancer.

The chain combines TRBV5-5 with TRBJ1-2; TRBD1 might be the D (5 bases). Material: CD4+ or CD8+ T cells sorted from blood, obtained in a trial of the OX40 agonist ivuxolimab. The sequence came from an adult with an advanced solid tumor such as melanoma, head and neck, liver or kidney cancer. The CDR3 loop is CASSLTGADYGYTF. The CDR3 DNA is TGTGCCAGCAGCTTGACAGGAGCGGACTATGGCTACACCTTC. Filled out from reference TRBV5-5 and TRBJ1-2, the complete variable domain reads DAGVTQSPTHLIKTRGQQVTLRCSPISGHKSVSWYQQVLGQGPQFIFQYYEKEERGRGNFPDRFSARQFPNYSSELNVNALLLGDSALYLCASSLTGADYGYTFGSGTRLTVV.